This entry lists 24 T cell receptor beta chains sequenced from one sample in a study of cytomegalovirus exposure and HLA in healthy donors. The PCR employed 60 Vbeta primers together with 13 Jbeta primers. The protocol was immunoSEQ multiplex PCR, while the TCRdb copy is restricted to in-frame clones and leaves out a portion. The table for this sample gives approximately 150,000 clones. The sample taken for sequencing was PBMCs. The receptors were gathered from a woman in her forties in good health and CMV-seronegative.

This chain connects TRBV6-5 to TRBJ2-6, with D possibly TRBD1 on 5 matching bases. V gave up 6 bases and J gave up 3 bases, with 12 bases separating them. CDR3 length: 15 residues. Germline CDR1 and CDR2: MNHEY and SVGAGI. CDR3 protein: CASSRRGGGANVLTF. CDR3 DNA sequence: TGTGCCAGCAGCCGTAGGGGTGGTGGGGCCAACGTCCTGACTTTC.

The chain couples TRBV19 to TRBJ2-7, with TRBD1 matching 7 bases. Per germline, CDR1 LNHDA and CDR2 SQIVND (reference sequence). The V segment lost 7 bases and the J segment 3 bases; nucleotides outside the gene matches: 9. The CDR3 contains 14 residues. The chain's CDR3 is CASIPDRSLYEQYV. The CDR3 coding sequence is TGTGCCAGTATCCCGGACAGGAGCCTCTACGAGCAGTACGTC.

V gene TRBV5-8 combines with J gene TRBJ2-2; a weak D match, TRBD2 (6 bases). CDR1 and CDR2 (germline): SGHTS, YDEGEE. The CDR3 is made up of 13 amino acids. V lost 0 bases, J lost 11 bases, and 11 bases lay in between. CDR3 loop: CASSLGQGGELFF. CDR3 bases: TGTGCCAGCAGCTTGGGTCAGGGAGGCGAGCTGTTTTTT.

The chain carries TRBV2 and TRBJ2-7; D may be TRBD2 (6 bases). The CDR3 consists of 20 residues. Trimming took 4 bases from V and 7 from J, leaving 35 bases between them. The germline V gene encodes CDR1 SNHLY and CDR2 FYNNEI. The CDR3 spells CASSVALPLGKDPVGGEQYF. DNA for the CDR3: TGTGCCAGCAGTGTCGCGCTGCCCTTGGGGAAGGACCCAGTTGGGGGGGAGCAGTACTTC.

In DNA form, the CDR3 reads TGTGCCAGCAGCTTACCCCCGACAGGGGCGGAAGCTTTCTTT. Its protein is CASSLPPTGAEAFF. The chain combines TRBV7-9 with TRBJ1-1, with TRBD1 identical over 8 bases. The CDR3 sequence is 14 residues long. Per germline, CDR1 SEHNR and CDR2 FQNEAQ (reference sequence). J gave up 8 bases and V 2 bases, and 7 bases lay outside the gene matches.

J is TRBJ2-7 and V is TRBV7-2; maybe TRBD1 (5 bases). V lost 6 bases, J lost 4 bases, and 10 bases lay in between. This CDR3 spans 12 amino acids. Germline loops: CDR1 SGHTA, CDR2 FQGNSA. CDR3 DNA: TGTGCCAGCAGACCTCAGGGATACGAGCAGTACTTC. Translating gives CASRPQGYEQYF.

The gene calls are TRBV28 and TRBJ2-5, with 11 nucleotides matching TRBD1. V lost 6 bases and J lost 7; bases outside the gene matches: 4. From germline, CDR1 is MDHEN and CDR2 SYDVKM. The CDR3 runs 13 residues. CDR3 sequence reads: CASSPGQGGTQYF. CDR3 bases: TGTGCCAGCAGCCCGGGACAGGGGGGGACCCAGTACTTC.

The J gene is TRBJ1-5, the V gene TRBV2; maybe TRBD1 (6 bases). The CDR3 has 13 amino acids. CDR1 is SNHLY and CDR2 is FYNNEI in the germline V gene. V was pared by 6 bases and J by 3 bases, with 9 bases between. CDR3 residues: CASRYRANQPQHF. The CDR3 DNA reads TGTGCCAGCAGATACAGGGCCAATCAGCCCCAGCATTTT.

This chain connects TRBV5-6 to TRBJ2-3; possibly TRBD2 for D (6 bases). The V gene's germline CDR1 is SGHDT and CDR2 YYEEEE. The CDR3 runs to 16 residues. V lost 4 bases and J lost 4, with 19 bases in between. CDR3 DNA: TGTGCCAGCAGCCTAGAGCGGGCTGGAGGTTCAGATACGCAGTATTTT. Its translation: CASSLERAGGSDTQYF.

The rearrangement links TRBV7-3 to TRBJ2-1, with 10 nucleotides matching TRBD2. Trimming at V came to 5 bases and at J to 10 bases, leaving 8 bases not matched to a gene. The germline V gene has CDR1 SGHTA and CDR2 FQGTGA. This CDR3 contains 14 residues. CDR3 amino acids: CASSDWLAGAEQFF. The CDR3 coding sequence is TGTGCCAGCAGCGATTGGCTAGCGGGGGCCGAGCAGTTCTTC.

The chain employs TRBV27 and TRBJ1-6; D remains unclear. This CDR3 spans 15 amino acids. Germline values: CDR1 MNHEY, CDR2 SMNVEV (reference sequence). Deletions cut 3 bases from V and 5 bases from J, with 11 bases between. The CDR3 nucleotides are TGTGCCAGCAGTTTGAGCAAGCTTGATAATTCACCCCTCCACTTT. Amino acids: CASSLSKLDNSPLHF.

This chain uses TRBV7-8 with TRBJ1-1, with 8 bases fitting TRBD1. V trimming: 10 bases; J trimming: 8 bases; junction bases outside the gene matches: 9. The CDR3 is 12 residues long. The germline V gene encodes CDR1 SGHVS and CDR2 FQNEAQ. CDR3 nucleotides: TGTGCCACTACCCAGGGGGCAGGGGAAGCTTTCTTT. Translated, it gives CATTQGAGEAFF.

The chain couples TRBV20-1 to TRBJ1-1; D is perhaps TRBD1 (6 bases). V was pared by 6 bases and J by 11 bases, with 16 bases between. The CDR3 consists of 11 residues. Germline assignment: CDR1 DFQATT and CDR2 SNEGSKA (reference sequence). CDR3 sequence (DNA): TGCAGTGCGAGCACAGGGATGCGGGCTTTCTTT. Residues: CSASTGMRAFF.

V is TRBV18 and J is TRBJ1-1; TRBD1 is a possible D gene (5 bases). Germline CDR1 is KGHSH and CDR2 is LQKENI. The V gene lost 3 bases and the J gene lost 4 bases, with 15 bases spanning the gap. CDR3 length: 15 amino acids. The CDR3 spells CASSPAGQIGTEAFF. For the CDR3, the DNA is TGTGCCAGCTCACCTGCGGGGCAGATAGGCACTGAAGCTTTCTTT.

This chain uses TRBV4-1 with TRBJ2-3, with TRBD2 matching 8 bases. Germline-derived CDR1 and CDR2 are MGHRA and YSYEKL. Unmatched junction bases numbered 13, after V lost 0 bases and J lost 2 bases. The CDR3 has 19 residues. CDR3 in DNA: TGCGCCAGCAGCCAAGATCCTCCTTCCGGGGGGGCCGTCACAGATACGCAGTATTTT. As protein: CASSQDPPSGGAVTDTQYF.

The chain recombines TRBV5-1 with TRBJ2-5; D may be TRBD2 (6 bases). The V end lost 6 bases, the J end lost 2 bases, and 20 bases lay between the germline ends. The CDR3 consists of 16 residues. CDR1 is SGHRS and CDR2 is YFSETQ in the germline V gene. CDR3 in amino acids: CASIPGGAGLQETQYF. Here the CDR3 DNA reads TGCGCCAGCATCCCGGGTGGGGCGGGGCTTCAAGAGACCCAGTACTTC.

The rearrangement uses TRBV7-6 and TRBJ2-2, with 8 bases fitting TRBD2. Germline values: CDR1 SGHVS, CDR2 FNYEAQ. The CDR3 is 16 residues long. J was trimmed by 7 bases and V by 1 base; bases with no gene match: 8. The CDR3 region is CASSLEAPGGSGELFF. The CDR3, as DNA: TGTGCCAGCAGCTTAGAGGCCCCGGGGGGGAGCGGGGAGCTGTTTTTT.

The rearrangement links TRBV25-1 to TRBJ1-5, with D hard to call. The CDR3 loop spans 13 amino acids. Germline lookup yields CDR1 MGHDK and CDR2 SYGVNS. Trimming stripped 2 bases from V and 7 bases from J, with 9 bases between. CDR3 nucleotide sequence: TGTGCCAGCAGTGAACTAGAGTTCCAGCCCCAGCATTTT. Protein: CASSELEFQPQHF. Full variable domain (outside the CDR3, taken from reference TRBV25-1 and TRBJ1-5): EADIYQTPRYLVIGTGKKITLECSQTMGHDKMYWYQQDPGMELHLIHYSYGVNSTEKGDLSSESTVSRIRTEHFPLTLESARPSHTSQYLCASSELEFQPQHFGDGTRLSIL.

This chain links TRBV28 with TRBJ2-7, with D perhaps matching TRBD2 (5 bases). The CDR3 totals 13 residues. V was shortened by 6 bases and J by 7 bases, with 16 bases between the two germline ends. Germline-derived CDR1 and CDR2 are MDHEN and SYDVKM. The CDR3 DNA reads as TGTGCCAGCAGGGACGCAGGACGGAGGGAGCAGTACTTC. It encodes CASRDAGRREQYF. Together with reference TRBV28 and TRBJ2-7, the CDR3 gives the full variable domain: DVKVTQSSRYLVKRTGEKVFLECVQDMDHENMFWYRQDPGLGLRLIYFSYDVKMKEKGDIPEGYSVSREKKERFSLILESASTNQTSMYLCASRDAGRREQYFGPGTRLTVT.

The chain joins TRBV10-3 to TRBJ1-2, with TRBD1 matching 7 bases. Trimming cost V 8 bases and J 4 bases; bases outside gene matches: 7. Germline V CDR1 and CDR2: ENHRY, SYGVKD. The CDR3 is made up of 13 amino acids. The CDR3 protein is CAIGDSPGYGYTF. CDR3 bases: TGTGCCATCGGGGACAGTCCCGGCTATGGCTACACCTTC.

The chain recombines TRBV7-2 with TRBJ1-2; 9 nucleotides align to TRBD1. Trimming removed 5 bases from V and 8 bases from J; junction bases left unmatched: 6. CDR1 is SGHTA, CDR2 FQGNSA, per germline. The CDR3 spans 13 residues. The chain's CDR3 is CASSPDRGDGYTF. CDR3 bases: TGTGCCAGCAGCCCGGACAGGGGTGACGGCTACACCTTC.

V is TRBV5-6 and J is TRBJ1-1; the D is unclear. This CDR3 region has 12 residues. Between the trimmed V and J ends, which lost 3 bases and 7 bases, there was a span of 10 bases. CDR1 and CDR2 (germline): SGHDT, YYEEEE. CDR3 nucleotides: TGTGCCAGCAGCTGGGGTCGGGGTGAAGCTTTCTTT. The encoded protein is CASSWGRGEAFF.

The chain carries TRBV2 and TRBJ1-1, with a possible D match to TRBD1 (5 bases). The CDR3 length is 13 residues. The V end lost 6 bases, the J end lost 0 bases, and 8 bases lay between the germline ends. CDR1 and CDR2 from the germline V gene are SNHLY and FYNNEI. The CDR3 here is CASRLQVNTEAFF. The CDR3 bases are TGTGCCAGCAGACTACAGGTGAACACTGAAGCTTTCTTT.

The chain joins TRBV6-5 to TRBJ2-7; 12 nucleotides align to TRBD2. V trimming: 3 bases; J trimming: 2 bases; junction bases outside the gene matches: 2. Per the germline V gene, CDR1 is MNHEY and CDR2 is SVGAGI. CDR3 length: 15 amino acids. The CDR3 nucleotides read TGTGCCAGCAGTTATAGACTAGCGGGGGCCTACGAGCAGTACGTC. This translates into CASSYRLAGAYEQYV.